This TCR beta chain was identified during a study of T cell responses to AZD1222 COVID-19 vaccine. Study as a whole: Pooling covered second doses at about 4 or about 12 weeks.

The assay was immunoSEQ multiplex PCR, and TCRdb's table has in-frame clones only and misses some. In the table there are some 150,000 clones, just over 85% of which are singletons. Deletions cut 4 bases from V and 0 bases from J, with 14 bases between. Germline-derived CDR1 and CDR2 are SGDLS and YYNGEE. The CDR3 is 16 residues long. This TCR derives from an adult in good health. The chain recombines TRBV9 with TRBJ2-1; possibly TRBD2 for D (5 bases). The sequencing here drew on peripheral blood, taken on day 0 of AZD1222 vaccination. The CDR3 sequence: CASSSSGSSSYNEQFF. The CDR3 nucleotides read TGTGCCAGCAGCTCCAGCGGCTCGAGCTCCTACAATGAGCAGTTCTTC.